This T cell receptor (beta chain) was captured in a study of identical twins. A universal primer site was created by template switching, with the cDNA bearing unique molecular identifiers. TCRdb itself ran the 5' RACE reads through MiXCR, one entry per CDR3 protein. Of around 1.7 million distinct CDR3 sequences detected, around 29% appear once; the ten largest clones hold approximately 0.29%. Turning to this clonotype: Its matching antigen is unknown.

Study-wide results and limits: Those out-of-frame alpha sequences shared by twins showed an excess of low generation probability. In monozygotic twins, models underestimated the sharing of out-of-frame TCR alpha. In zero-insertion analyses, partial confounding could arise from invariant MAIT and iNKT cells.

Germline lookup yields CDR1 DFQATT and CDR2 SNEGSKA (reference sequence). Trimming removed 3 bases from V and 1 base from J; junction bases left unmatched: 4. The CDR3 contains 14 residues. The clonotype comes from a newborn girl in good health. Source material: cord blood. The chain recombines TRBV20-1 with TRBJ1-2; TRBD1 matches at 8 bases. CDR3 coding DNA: TGCAGTGCTAGCCCAGGGGGCGGTAACTATGGCTACACCTTC. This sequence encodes CSASPGGGNYGYTF.